The following is a TCR beta chain sequence with its context. The source of the sample is a study of blood T cell repertoires in COVID-19. This CDR3 is built from 11 residues. Trimming shortened V by 5 bases and J by 6 bases, and 8 bases separated the two germline ends. Germline V gene lookup returns CDR1 DFQATT and CDR2 SNEGSKA (reference sequence). Repertoires were generated with immunoSEQ multiplex PCR, while TCRdb's copy carries only in-frame clones and drops some. The data contain fewer than 90,000 clones, almost 85% of them singletons. The sequenced material came from peripheral blood. The sequence was collected from a man in his 70s with acute or convalescent COVID-19. The rearrangement uses TRBV20-1 and TRBJ2-1; maybe TRBD2 (5 bases). The CDR3 is CSARRSNEQFF. CDR3 in DNA: TGCAGTGCTCGGAGGAGCAATGAGCAGTTCTTC.